The clone carrying this TCR beta chain has more than one count but fewer than ten. This CDR3 has 15 residues. Germline V gives CDR1 ENHRY, CDR2 SYGVKD. J gave up 2 bases and V 10 bases, and 12 bases lay outside the gene matches. As for time point: patch test 1, 2 weeks after DPC sensitization. Sample treatment: therapeutic diphenylcyclopropenone sensitization with weekly scalp DPC. TCRdb fed the RACE reads into MiXCR, producing one record per CDR3 protein. The table shows about 340,000 distinct CDR3 sequences, with around 7% occurring only once. The record originates from a study of human T cells and chemical hapten exposure. On the study more broadly: After 6 days, upper back 0.01% DPC patch tests were scored.

The specimen comprised whole blood, sampled in connection with sensitization to the hapten diphenylcyclopropenone (DPC). V is TRBV10-3 and J is TRBJ2-7; TRBD2 matches 9 bases. This receptor was obtained from a woman between 18 and 30 years old with alopecia areata. Some clones in this sample may be carry-over from other donors' samples. CDR3 region: CATRVATSGTYEQYF. Written as DNA, the CDR3 is TGTGCCACCCGGGTAGCGACTAGCGGAACCTACGAGCAGTACTTC.